The next 26 T cell receptor beta chains were all read from a single sample in a study of blood T cell repertoires in COVID-19. This table comes from immunoSEQ multiplex PCR, and its TCRdb copy is limited to in-frame clones, with some not included. The repertoire consists of 100,000 to 110,000 clones, with 80% occurring once and the leading ten covering approximately 29%. The material sequenced was peripheral blood. These receptor sequences come from a man in his 70s with active or convalescent COVID-19.

This chain links TRBV28 with TRBJ1-1, with D hard to call. The CDR3 loop spans 15 amino acids. Germline V gene sequence: CDR1 MDHEN, CDR2 SYDVKM. The germline V and J ends were trimmed by 7 bases and 1 base, with 16 bases remaining between them. The CDR3 DNA reads as TGTGCCAGCAACCAAGGGAGGCCCCGGAACACTGAAGCTTTCTTT. It encodes CASNQGRPRNTEAFF.

The genes are TRBV7-6 and TRBJ2-1; 10 bases fit TRBD1. Germline assignment: CDR1 SGHVS and CDR2 FNYEAQ. This CDR3 contains 14 residues. V lost 5 bases, J lost 8 bases, and 6 bases stayed unmatched. The chain's CDR3 is CASSMGQGFYEQFF. CDR3 coding DNA: TGTGCCAGCAGCATGGGACAGGGGTTCTATGAGCAGTTCTTC.

V usage is TRBV6-5 and J usage is TRBJ2-1; 7 positions agree with TRBD2. The CDR3 has 15 residues. J was trimmed by 8 bases and V by 0 bases; bases with no gene match: 7. Germline assignment: CDR1 MNHEY and CDR2 SVGAGI. The CDR3 DNA follows: TGTGCCAGCAGTTACTCGGCGGCAGGGAGGGATGAGCAGTTCTTC. As protein: CASSYSAAGRDEQFF.

The rearrangement uses TRBV29-1 and TRBJ2-1; TRBD1 aligns across 9 bases. The CDR3 covers 15 residues. Trimming at V came to 3 bases and at J to 2 bases, leaving 5 bases not matched to a gene. Germline V gives CDR1 SQVTM, CDR2 ANQGSEA. The CDR3, as DNA: TGCAGCGTTGATAGCTGGACAGGGGCCTACAATGAGCAGTTCTTC. Its protein product is CSVDSWTGAYNEQFF.

This clone occurred a few times. The V and J genes are TRBV7-2 and TRBJ1-6, with D unresolved. The CDR3 is 15 residues long. The V end lost 5 bases, the J end lost 7 bases, and 15 bases lay between the germline ends. From germline, CDR1 is SGHTA and CDR2 FQGNSA. The CDR3 DNA follows: TGTGCCAGCAGCCTAGGGCAGTTTCAAAATTCACCCCTCCACTTT. Amino acid sequence: CASSLGQFQNSPLHF.

This clone occurred once. The rearrangement uses TRBV27 and TRBJ1-6; no clear D. Germline lookup yields CDR1 MNHEY and CDR2 SMNVEV (reference sequence). The germline V and J ends were trimmed by 3 bases and 0 bases, with 12 bases remaining between them. The CDR3 has 17 residues. The CDR3 region has the DNA TGTGCCAGCAGTTTCTGGGCCAGCAGCTCCTATAATTCACCCCTCCACTTT. Its translation: CASSFWASSSYNSPLHF.

The genes are TRBV7-6 and TRBJ1-5; a possible D gene is TRBD1 (6 bases). Per the germline V gene, CDR1 is SGHVS and CDR2 is FNYEAQ. The CDR3 is 16 amino acids. Trimming cost V 1 base and J 4 bases, with 14 bases left between them. CDR3: CASSLGTQGSNQPQHF. As DNA, the CDR3 is TGTGCCAGCAGCTTAGGCACACAGGGATCAAATCAGCCCCAGCATTTT.

The V call is TRBV5-1, the J call TRBJ2-7; 8 bases are a match to TRBD1. CDR1 SGHRS and CDR2 YFSETQ come from the germline V gene. V shed 4 bases and J 5 bases; nucleotides not matched to a gene: 8. This CDR3 has 14 residues. Written as DNA, the CDR3 is TGCGCCAGCAGCAAATCCGGGACAGGAGACGAGCAGTACTTC. Its translation: CASSKSGTGDEQYF.

V is TRBV19 and J is TRBJ1-6; 10 nucleotides agree with TRBD1. The V segment lost 4 bases and the J segment 10 bases; nucleotides outside the gene matches: 7. Germline CDR1 reads LNHDA; CDR2 reads SQIVND (reference sequence). This CDR3 spans 15 amino acids. CDR3 in DNA: TGTGCCAGTAGTACTACCGGGACAGGGGTATCACCCCTCCACTTT. It codes for CASSTTGTGVSPLHF.

The CDR3 DNA follows: TGTGCCAGCAGAAGACTGCCCTATAATTCACCCCTCCACTTT. Its protein is CASRRLPYNSPLHF. The V gene is TRBV6-5, the J gene TRBJ1-6, with D unclear. V dropped 6 bases and J dropped 2 bases, with 8 bases sitting between them. The CDR3 sequence is 14 residues long. In germline, CDR1 is MNHEY, CDR2 SVGAGI.

This chain connects TRBV11-3 to TRBJ2-1, with 8 bases aligning to TRBD1. Germline V gene data show CDR1 as SGHNT and CDR2 as YENEEA. This CDR3 has 15 amino acids. V lost 5 bases to trimming and J lost 3 bases; unmatched junction nucleotides: 6. CDR3 sequence (DNA): TGTGCCAGCAGCCCCAGACAGGGGAACTACAATGAGCAGTTCTTC. Amino acid sequence: CASSPRQGNYNEQFF.

V is TRBV5-1 and J is TRBJ2-5; weak D call: TRBD1 (6 bases). Germline-derived CDR1 and CDR2 are SGHRS and YFSETQ. The CDR3 extends over 13 amino acids. V shed 3 bases and J shed 4 bases, with 10 bases lying between them. CDR3 in DNA: TGCGCCAGCAGCTCAGACAGGCGAGAGACCCAGTACTTC. Amino acid sequence: CASSSDRRETQYF.

The rearrangement uses TRBV19 and TRBJ2-3; TRBD2 matches at 7 bases. The CDR3 spans 15 residues. Trimming removed 5 bases from V and 1 base from J; junction bases left unmatched: 6. Germline CDR1 is LNHDA and CDR2 is SQIVND (reference sequence). The CDR3 loop is CASSYGGGGTDTQYF. The DNA of the CDR3 is TGTGCCAGTAGTTATGGGGGAGGGGGCACAGATACGCAGTATTTT.

This clone was picked up a small number of times. This chain joins TRBV5-5 and TRBJ2-3, with D tentatively TRBD1 (6 bases). The length of the CDR3 is 14 residues. The V end was cut by 3 bases, the J end by 4 bases, with 12 bases between. Looked up from germline, CDR1 is SGHKS and CDR2 is YYEKEE (reference sequence). This chain's CDR3 is CASSSGEGADTQYF. CDR3 DNA: TGTGCCAGCAGCTCCGGAGAGGGGGCAGATACGCAGTATTTT.

J is TRBJ1-2 and V is TRBV29-1; tentative D call: TRBD1 (5 bases). CDR3 length: 11 amino acids. V was clipped by 7 bases and J by 6 bases, with 12 bases between them. From germline, CDR1 is SQVTM and CDR2 ANQGSEA. This CDR3 is CSAPQGHGYTF. CDR3 bases: TGCAGCGCCCCGCAGGGTCATGGCTACACCTTC. Looking up the rest from reference TRBV29-1 and TRBJ1-2 gives the full variable domain: SAVISQKPSRDICQRGTSLTIQCQVDSQVTMMFWYRQQPGQSLTLIATANQGSEATYESGFVIDKFPISRPNLTFSTLTVSNMSPEDSSIYLCSAPQGHGYTFGSGTRLTVV.

The chain joins TRBV30 to TRBJ1-1, with D possibly TRBD1 on 5 matching bases. The CDR3 spans 14 residues. Trimming stripped 1 base from V and 0 bases from J, with 9 bases between. Germline CDR1 is GTSNPN and CDR2 is SVGIG (reference sequence). The DNA for the CDR3 is TGTGCCTGGAGTGCGGAGGGGATGAACACTGAAGCTTTCTTT. Encoded protein: CAWSAEGMNTEAFF.

The CDR3 here is CASSQQDKRPQHF. The CDR3 coding sequence is TGTGCCAGCAGTCAGCAGGACAAGCGGCCCCAGCATTTT. V is TRBV28 and J is TRBJ1-5, with a weak D call TRBD1 (5 bases). Trimming left V 5 bases short and J 9 bases short, with 14 bases between. The germline V gene encodes CDR1 MDHEN and CDR2 SYDVKM. The CDR3 sequence is 13 residues long.

The chain recombines TRBV28 with TRBJ1-4; D is unclear. The CDR3 consists of 15 residues. The germline CDR1 and CDR2 sequences are MDHEN and SYDVKM. V was shortened by 2 bases and J by 8 bases, with 15 bases between the two germline ends. The CDR3 nucleotides read TGTGCCAGCAGTTTACCGGGCCAAGGAGGGGAAAAACTGTTTTTT. Protein sequence: CASSLPGQGGEKLFF.

The chain recombines TRBV7-8 with TRBJ2-6; unclear D gene. There are 17 residues in the CDR3. Germline V CDR1 and CDR2: SGHVS, FQNEAQ. With 1 base removed from V and 0 bases from J, the gap between germline ends came to 10 bases. The CDR3 coding sequence is TGTGCCAGCAGCTTAGGGGCAGGCAGCTCTGGGGCCAACGTCCTGACTTTC. It translates to CASSLGAGSSGANVLTF.

The J gene is TRBJ2-7, the V gene TRBV18; D possibly corresponds to TRBD1 (6 bases). Trimming cost V 3 bases and J 5 bases, with 23 bases left between them. The CDR3 contains 17 residues. Germline V gene data show CDR1 as KGHSH and CDR2 as LQKENI. CDR3 nucleotide sequence: TGTGCCAGCTCACCCCGAGGTACAGGGTATACTTCGAACGAGCAGTACTTC. This encodes CASSPRGTGYTSNEQYF.

This sequence joins TRBV24-1 and TRBJ2-1, with TRBD2 matching over 9 bases. Germline assignment: CDR1 KGHDR and CDR2 SFDVKD. The CDR3 is made up of 16 amino acids. Trimming at V came to 1 base and at J to 9 bases, leaving 9 bases not matched to a gene. The DNA of the CDR3 is TGTGCCACCAGTGATTTTAGGGCTAGCGGGATAACTGAGCAGTTCTTC. Translated: CATSDFRASGITEQFF.

The chain couples TRBV7-2 to TRBJ2-2; 8 nucleotides line up with TRBD1. The V gene's germline CDR1 is SGHTA and CDR2 FQGNSA. V shed 3 bases and J 4 bases; nucleotides not matched to a gene: 1. The CDR3 consists of 14 residues. The CDR3 spells CASSFRGRTGELFF. As DNA, the CDR3 is TGTGCCAGCAGCTTCAGGGGGCGCACCGGGGAGCTGTTTTTT.

The gene calls are TRBV7-8 and TRBJ1-4; D is possibly TRBD1 (6 bases). V dropped 6 bases and J dropped 2 bases, with 10 bases sitting between them. This CDR3 spans 14 amino acids. Germline values: CDR1 SGHVS, CDR2 FQNEAQ. This chain's CDR3 is CASSAQGTNEKLFF. CDR3 DNA sequence: TGTGCCAGCAGTGCTCAGGGGACTAATGAAAAACTGTTTTTT.

The chain recombines TRBV5-1 with TRBJ2-1, with D possibly being TRBD1 (6 bases). V lost 2 bases and J lost 9, with 12 bases in between. Germline V gene sequence: CDR1 SGHRS, CDR2 YFSETQ. The CDR3 is 13 residues long. The CDR3 region is CASSLAQGGEQFF. The CDR3, as DNA: TGCGCCAGCAGCTTAGCACAGGGCGGTGAGCAGTTCTTC. Full variable domain (outside the CDR3, taken from reference TRBV5-1 and TRBJ2-1): KAGVTQTPRYLIKTRGQQVTLSCSPISGHRSVSWYQQTPGQGLQFLFEYFSETQRNKGNFPGRFSGRQFSNSRSEMNVSTLELGDSALYLCASSLAQGGEQFFGPGTRLTVL.

CDR3 in amino acids: CASSLWGRALGTQYF. The CDR3 DNA is TGTGCCAGCAGCTTATGGGGGAGGGCCTTGGGTACGCAGTATTTT. The chain is built from TRBV7-9 and TRBJ2-3, with TRBD2 identical over 7 bases. The CDR3 consists of 15 residues. V lost 2 bases and J lost 8; bases outside the gene matches: 10. Looked up from germline, CDR1 is SEHNR and CDR2 is FQNEAQ (reference sequence).

The gene calls are TRBV5-4 and TRBJ2-2, with TRBD2 as a possible D gene (6 bases). Trimming took 4 bases from V and 4 from J, leaving 17 bases between them. This CDR3 has 16 residues. Germline V gene lookup returns CDR1 SGHNT and CDR2 YYREEE (reference sequence). The CDR3 DNA reads TGTGCCAGCAGCCCCGCCGGGACTCCAGGCACCGGGGAGCTGTTTTTT. It is translated as CASSPAGTPGTGELFF.